This T cell receptor (beta chain) was retrieved from a study of a mutant IDH1 vaccine in newly diagnosed glioma. As for time point: week 47, end of study. Every vaccination contained 300 ug of the mutant IDH1 20-mer peptide and was paired with topical imiquimod. As to this clone: Its cognate antigen is unknown.

This CDR3 region has 16 residues. V dropped 1 base and J dropped 0 bases, with 13 bases sitting between them. Germline lookup yields CDR1 SGHKS and CDR2 YYEKEE (reference sequence). Libraries were prepared by immunoSEQ multiplex PCR; TCRdb keeps only in-frame clonotypes and omits some of them. This table holds tens of thousands of clones, approximately 79% found once. The source material was PBMCs, sampled from a glioma patient whose treatment included an IDH1 peptide vaccine. This TCR derives from a man between 18 and 29 years old with glioma. Some clones in this sample may be carry-over from other donors' samples. The chain joins TRBV5-5 to TRBJ1-2; unclear D gene. The CDR3 reads CASSLIQTQANYGYTF. CDR3 nucleotides: TGTGCCAGCAGCTTGATCCAGACCCAAGCTAACTATGGCTACACCTTC.